The clone carrying this T cell receptor beta chain appeared a few times. Its antigen remains unidentified. These data belong to a study of CD8 T cells in ankylosing spondylitis. Findings and caveats of the study: Earlier studies detected some motif variants in reactive arthritis synovial fluid and blood. Significantly higher representation of disease-linked clones was reported for matched ankylosing spondylitis synovial fluid. The study identified a TCR beta motif of several highly homologous variants that appeared characteristic of ankylosing spondylitis blood.

The germline V gene encodes CDR1 MNHEY and CDR2 SVGEGT. The CDR3 extends over 15 amino acids. Unmatched junction bases numbered 7, after V lost 1 base and J lost 7 bases. Quantitative molecular-barcoded 5'-RACE generated the TCR beta libraries. TCRdb called the 5' RACE reads again in MiXCR, with one record for every CDR3 protein. The sample consists of roughly 230,000 distinct CDR3 sequences, approximately 7.6% of them appearing once. The TCR originated in a female donor with ankylosing spondylitis or in good health (not recorded which). The sequenced sample consisted of blood, either unsorted or a sorted T cell fraction (not recorded which). The chain employs TRBV6-2 or TRBV6-3 and TRBJ2-1; 7 nucleotides match TRBD2. As DNA, the CDR3 is TGTGCCAGCAGTTACTTGGGGGGGGTGGGGAATGAGCAGTTCTTC. This encodes CASSYLGGVGNEQFF.